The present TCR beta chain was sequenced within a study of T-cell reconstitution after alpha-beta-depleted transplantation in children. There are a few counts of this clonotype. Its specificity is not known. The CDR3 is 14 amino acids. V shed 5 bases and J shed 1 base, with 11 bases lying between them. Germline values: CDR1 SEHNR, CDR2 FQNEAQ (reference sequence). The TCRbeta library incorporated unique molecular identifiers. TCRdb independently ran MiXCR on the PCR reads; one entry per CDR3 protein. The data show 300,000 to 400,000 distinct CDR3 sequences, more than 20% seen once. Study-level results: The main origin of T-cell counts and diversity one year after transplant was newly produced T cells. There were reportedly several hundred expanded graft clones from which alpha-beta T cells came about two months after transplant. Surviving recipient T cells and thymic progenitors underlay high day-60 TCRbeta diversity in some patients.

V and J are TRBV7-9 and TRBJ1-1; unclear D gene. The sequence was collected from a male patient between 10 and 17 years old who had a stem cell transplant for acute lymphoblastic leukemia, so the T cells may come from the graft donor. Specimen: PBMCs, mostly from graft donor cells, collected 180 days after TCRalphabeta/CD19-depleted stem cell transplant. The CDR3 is CASSQMFPNTEAFF. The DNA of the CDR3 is TGTGCCAGCAGCCAGATGTTCCCGAACACTGAAGCTTTCTTT.